A selection of T cell receptor beta chains follows, all from one sample in a study of T cells after somatic rescue of genetic block. Generated by immunoSEQ multiplex PCR, the TCRdb table keeps only in-frame clones and is missing some. Of 13,000 to 15,000 clones in the sample, less than 75% were seen once. The sequenced material came from peripheral blood mononuclear cells (PBMCs). These receptors came from a man aged 18 to 30. The CDR3 runs from the conserved cysteine through the conserved F or W. The order of the fields is V gene, D gene, J gene, clone size, CDR3 protein, CDR3 DNA. The D gene is left open where the match is weak. For some rows the clone size is stated as once, few or many, or as a class when expanded; others skip it.

v_gene: TRBV21-1
d_gene: -
j_gene: TRBJ1-6
abundance: -
CDR3aa: CASGGQGKASNSPLHF
CDR3nt: TGTGCCAGCGGGGGACAGGGTAAGGCGTCTAATTCACCCCTCCACTTT

v_gene: TRBV30
d_gene: -
j_gene: TRBJ2-4
abundance: -
CDR3aa: CAWSVVWAGVGNIQYF
CDR3nt: TGTGCCTGGAGTGTAGTCTGGGCAGGGGTTGGAAACATTCAGTACTTC

v_gene: TRBV7-9
d_gene: -
j_gene: TRBJ2-5
abundance: -
CDR3aa: CASSSWTGGETQYF
CDR3nt: TGTGCCAGCAGCTCCTGGACAGGAGGGGAGACCCAGTACTTC

v_gene: TRBV5-4
d_gene: -
j_gene: TRBJ2-7
abundance: few
CDR3aa: CASSLDLRGGSYEQYF
CDR3nt: TGTGCCAGCAGCTTGGATCTACGTGGGGGATCCTACGAGCAGTACTTC

v_gene: TRBV4-1
d_gene: -
j_gene: TRBJ2-3
abundance: -
CDR3aa: CASSQEGRSHYTQYF
CDR3nt: TGCGCCAGCAGCCAAGAGGGACGATCCCACTATACGCAGTATTTT

v_gene: TRBV29-1
d_gene: TRBD1
j_gene: TRBJ2-7
abundance: few
CDR3aa: CSVEAPGGARERAYEQYF
CDR3nt: TGCAGCGTTGAAGCCCCAGGGGGTGCCAGGGAAAGGGCCTACGAGCAGTACTTC

v_gene: TRBV9
d_gene: -
j_gene: TRBJ1-1
abundance: medium-sized
CDR3aa: CASSATGLRNTEAFF
CDR3nt: TGTGCCAGCAGCGCAACAGGGTTGAGGAACACTGAAGCTTTCTTT

v_gene: TRBV10-3
d_gene: -
j_gene: TRBJ1-5
abundance: once
CDR3aa: CAISLSDGDGAPQHF
CDR3nt: TGTGCCATCAGCCTCTCGGACGGGGATGGGGCGCCCCAGCATTTT

v_gene: TRBV11-2
d_gene: TRBD1
j_gene: TRBJ1-2
abundance: -
CDR3aa: CASSLDGTGLVPSYGYTF
CDR3nt: TGTGCCAGCAGCTTAGATGGGACAGGGTTAGTCCCCTCCTATGGCTACACCTTC

v_gene: TRBV30
d_gene: -
j_gene: TRBJ1-5
abundance: few
CDR3aa: CAWSGDSNQPQHF
CDR3nt: TGTGCCTGGAGTGGAGACAGCAATCAGCCCCAGCATTTT

v_gene: TRBV7-9
d_gene: -
j_gene: TRBJ2-5
abundance: -
CDR3aa: CASSRGDPNQETQYF
CDR3nt: TGTGCCAGCAGCAGGGGGGACCCTAACCAAGAGACCCAGTACTTC

v_gene: TRBV2
d_gene: TRBD2
j_gene: TRBJ2-4
abundance: few
CDR3aa: CASKRDPSGNIQYF
CDR3nt: TGTGCCAGCAAGCGGGACCCGAGTGGAAACATTCAGTACTTC

v_gene: TRBV11-2
d_gene: TRBD2
j_gene: TRBJ2-5
abundance: -
CDR3aa: CASSYLAGGEETQYF
CDR3nt: TGTGCCAGCAGCTATCTAGCGGGAGGGGAAGAGACCCAGTACTTC

v_gene: TRBV29-1
d_gene: -
j_gene: TRBJ1-2
abundance: once
CDR3aa: CSVESARGYGYTF
CDR3nt: TGCAGCGTTGAGAGCGCCAGGGGCTATGGCTACACCTTC

v_gene: TRBV27
d_gene: TRBD2
j_gene: TRBJ2-1
abundance: -
CDR3aa: CASSRAAGGSYNEQFF
CDR3nt: TGTGCCAGCAGTCGGGCCGCGGGGGGCTCCTACAATGAGCAGTTCTTC

v_gene: TRBV18
d_gene: TRBD1
j_gene: TRBJ2-5
abundance: -
CDR3aa: CASSSGTAQETQYF
CDR3nt: TGTGCCAGCTCGTCCGGGACAGCACAAGAGACCCAGTACTTC

v_gene: TRBV10-1
d_gene: -
j_gene: TRBJ1-6
abundance: -
CDR3aa: CASSELDSKNSPLHF
CDR3nt: TGCGCCAGCAGTGAGCTGGACAGTAAGAATTCACCCCTCCACTTT

v_gene: TRBV7-3
d_gene: TRBD1
j_gene: TRBJ2-2
abundance: -
CDR3aa: CASSPGTVRPGELFF
CDR3nt: TGTGCCAGCAGCCCCGGGACAGTGAGGCCCGGGGAGCTGTTTTTT

v_gene: TRBV2
d_gene: -
j_gene: TRBJ2-7
abundance: few
CDR3aa: CASSERGEQYF
CDR3nt: TGTGCCAGCAGTGAACGAGGGGAGCAGTACTTC

v_gene: TRBV19
d_gene: -
j_gene: TRBJ2-6
abundance: -
CDR3aa: CASSIGLSGANVLTF
CDR3nt: TGTGCCAGTAGTATAGGTCTCTCTGGGGCCAACGTCCTGACTTTC

v_gene: TRBV5-1
d_gene: -
j_gene: TRBJ1-4
abundance: many
CDR3aa: CASSLGGNEKLFF
CDR3nt: TGCGCCAGCAGCTTGGGGGGTAATGAAAAACTGTTTTTT

v_gene: TRBV15
d_gene: -
j_gene: TRBJ2-1
abundance: -
CDR3aa: CATSLRLRDEQFF
CDR3nt: TGTGCCACCAGCCTGCGCCTTCGGGATGAGCAGTTCTTC

v_gene: TRBV21-1
d_gene: -
j_gene: TRBJ1-1
abundance: -
CDR3aa: CASSPEDHLDSTEAFF
CDR3nt: TGTGCCAGCAGCCCAGAAGACCACTTAGATAGCACTGAAGCTTTCTTT

v_gene: TRBV6-4
d_gene: -
j_gene: TRBJ2-2
abundance: few
CDR3aa: CASSDSPWGGELFF
CDR3nt: TGTGCCAGCAGTGACTCCCCCTGGGGCGGGGAGCTGTTTTTT

v_gene: TRBV5-6
d_gene: -
j_gene: TRBJ1-2
abundance: -
CDR3aa: CASSLLRGSNYGYTF
CDR3nt: TGTGCCAGCAGCCTGCTAAGGGGAAGTAACTATGGCTACACCTTC

v_gene: TRBV7-8
d_gene: TRBD2
j_gene: TRBJ2-5
abundance: -
CDR3aa: CASTLRASGRAEETQYF
CDR3nt: TGTGCCAGCACCCTGCGGGCTAGCGGGAGGGCCGAGGAGACCCAGTACTTC

v_gene: TRBV10-1
d_gene: -
j_gene: TRBJ2-7
abundance: -
CDR3aa: CASSEQELRGQYF
CDR3nt: TGCGCCAGCAGTGAACAGGAACTGAGAGGGCAGTACTTC

v_gene: TRBV9
d_gene: -
j_gene: TRBJ1-3
abundance: -
CDR3aa: CASSLTGTSSGNTIYF
CDR3nt: TGTGCCAGCAGCCTGACCGGGACCTCCTCTGGAAACACCATATATTTT

v_gene: TRBV12-5
d_gene: TRBD2
j_gene: TRBJ2-7
abundance: -
CDR3aa: CASVRGEENEQYF
CDR3nt: TGTGCTAGTGTGCGGGGGGAGGAGAACGAGCAGTACTTC

v_gene: TRBV19
d_gene: -
j_gene: TRBJ1-2
abundance: -
CDR3aa: CASSPTSHNYGYTF
CDR3nt: TGTGCCAGTAGTCCGACAAGCCATAACTATGGCTACACCTTC

v_gene: TRBV7-9
d_gene: -
j_gene: TRBJ2-3
abundance: -
CDR3aa: CASSLAVDTQYF
CDR3nt: TGTGCCAGCAGCTTAGCCGTTGATACGCAGTATTTT

v_gene: TRBV5-1
d_gene: -
j_gene: TRBJ2-6
abundance: -
CDR3aa: CASSLADGSISGANVLTF
CDR3nt: TGCGCCAGCAGCTTGGCGGACGGATCTATCTCTGGGGCCAACGTCCTGACTTTC

v_gene: TRBV6-5
d_gene: -
j_gene: TRBJ2-2
abundance: few
CDR3aa: CASSFHGGTGELFF
CDR3nt: TGTGCCAGCAGTTTCCACGGTGGCACCGGGGAGCTGTTTTTT

v_gene: TRBV6-5
d_gene: -
j_gene: TRBJ2-7
abundance: -
CDR3aa: CASSYGGKGEQYF
CDR3nt: TGTGCCAGCAGTTACGGCGGGAAGGGCGAGCAGTACTTC

v_gene: TRBV12-5
d_gene: TRBD1
j_gene: TRBJ2-5
abundance: -
CDR3aa: CASGLWTGGETQYF
CDR3nt: TGTGCTAGTGGTTTATGGACAGGGGGAGAGACCCAGTACTTC

v_gene: TRBV5-5
d_gene: TRBD2
j_gene: TRBJ2-5
abundance: few
CDR3aa: CASSPGAGGHQETQYF
CDR3nt: TGTGCCAGCAGCCCGGGTGCGGGGGGCCATCAAGAGACCCAGTACTTC

v_gene: TRBV25-1
d_gene: TRBD1
j_gene: TRBJ1-4
abundance: -
CDR3aa: CASSEFRTGWTEKLFF
CDR3nt: TGTGCCAGCAGTGAATTTAGGACAGGGTGGACCGAAAAACTGTTTTTT

v_gene: TRBV21-1
d_gene: -
j_gene: TRBJ1-4
abundance: few
CDR3aa: CASSKGQAANEKLFF
CDR3nt: TGTGCCAGCAGCAAAGGACAGGCGGCTAATGAAAAACTGTTTTTT

v_gene: TRBV28
d_gene: -
j_gene: TRBJ2-7
abundance: few
CDR3aa: CASSLYAPHEQYF
CDR3nt: TGTGCCAGCAGCCTTTATGCCCCTCACGAGCAGTACTTC

v_gene: TRBV7-3
d_gene: TRBD1
j_gene: TRBJ2-7
abundance: -
CDR3aa: CASSFSPGQGYEQYF
CDR3nt: TGTGCCAGCAGCTTCTCCCCGGGACAGGGTTACGAGCAGTACTTC

v_gene: TRBV5-1
d_gene: -
j_gene: TRBJ2-2
abundance: few
CDR3aa: CASSSGGELFF
CDR3nt: TGCGCCAGCAGCTCAGGCGGGGAGCTGTTTTTT

v_gene: TRBV5-4
d_gene: -
j_gene: TRBJ1-1
abundance: -
CDR3aa: CASSFSRGFNTEAFF
CDR3nt: TGTGCCAGCAGCTTTTCTCGGGGCTTTAACACTGAAGCTTTCTTT

v_gene: TRBV6-1
d_gene: -
j_gene: TRBJ1-1
abundance: -
CDR3aa: CASSAARPTEAFF
CDR3nt: TGTGCCAGCAGTGCCGCACGCCCCACTGAAGCTTTCTTT

v_gene: TRBV6-5
d_gene: TRBD1
j_gene: TRBJ2-7
abundance: -
CDR3aa: CASSYAGQGAYEQYF
CDR3nt: TGTGCCAGCAGTTACGCGGGACAGGGGGCCTACGAGCAGTACTTC

v_gene: TRBV13
d_gene: -
j_gene: TRBJ2-7
abundance: -
CDR3aa: CASSLGPMRLRSYEQYF
CDR3nt: TGTGCCAGCAGCTTAGGACCCATGAGGTTGAGATCCTACGAGCAGTACTTC

v_gene: TRBV18
d_gene: TRBD2
j_gene: TRBJ2-7
abundance: -
CDR3aa: CASSPPGLAGSSYEQYF
CDR3nt: TGTGCCAGCTCACCACCGGGACTAGCGGGTAGCTCCTACGAGCAGTACTTC

v_gene: TRBV18
d_gene: TRBD1
j_gene: TRBJ1-5
abundance: -
CDR3aa: CASSPPPDRDNQPQHF
CDR3nt: TGTGCCAGCTCCCCACCCCCGGACAGGGACAATCAGCCCCAGCATTTT

v_gene: TRBV7-2
d_gene: TRBD2
j_gene: TRBJ2-3
abundance: -
CDR3aa: CASSLTTPGLADSQYF
CDR3nt: TGTGCCAGCAGCTTAACCACTCCGGGACTAGCGGATTCCCAGTATTTT

v_gene: TRBV7-3
d_gene: -
j_gene: TRBJ1-1
abundance: once
CDR3aa: CASSLMAYRGGNTEAFF
CDR3nt: TGTGCCAGCAGCTTAATGGCCTATCGGGGTGGGAACACTGAAGCTTTCTTT

v_gene: TRBV10-1
d_gene: -
j_gene: TRBJ2-3
abundance: few
CDR3aa: CASSSRSGGTDTQYF
CDR3nt: TGCGCCAGCAGCTCCCGCTCAGGGGGCACAGATACGCAGTATTTT

v_gene: TRBV30
d_gene: -
j_gene: TRBJ1-2
abundance: few
CDR3aa: CAWRSAGANFNYGYTF
CDR3nt: TGTGCCTGGAGATCCGCTGGGGCCAACTTTAACTATGGCTACACCTTC

v_gene: TRBV6-5
d_gene: -
j_gene: TRBJ2-5
abundance: once
CDR3aa: CASSQGGKETQYF
CDR3nt: TGTGCCAGCAGCCAAGGAGGGAAAGAGACCCAGTACTTC